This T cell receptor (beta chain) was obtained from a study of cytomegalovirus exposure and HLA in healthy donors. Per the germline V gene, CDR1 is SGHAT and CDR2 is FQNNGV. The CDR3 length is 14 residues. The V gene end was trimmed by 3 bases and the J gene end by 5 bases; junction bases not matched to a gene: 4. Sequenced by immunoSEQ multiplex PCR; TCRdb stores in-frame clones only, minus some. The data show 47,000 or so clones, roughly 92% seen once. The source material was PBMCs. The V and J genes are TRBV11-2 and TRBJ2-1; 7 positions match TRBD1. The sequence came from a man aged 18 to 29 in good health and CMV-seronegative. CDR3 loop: CASSFGQANNEQFF. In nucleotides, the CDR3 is TGTGCCAGCAGCTTCGGACAGGCTAACAATGAGCAGTTCTTC.